Listed here is a single T cell receptor beta chain. These data are taken from a study of blood T cells in healthy people across ages. Study as a whole: Capture by template switching was about one barcoded beta molecule per two T cells.

Extraction of total RNA produced a minimum of 5.5 micrograms from each sample. A second PCR, run for roughly 6 to 11 cycles, used a sample-barcoded 5' primer plus a J-beta primer mix. Each CDR3 protein gets one entry after TCRdb re-called the 5' RACE reads with MiXCR. The repertoire includes 500,000 to 650,000 distinct CDR3 sequences, approximately 26% of them detected once, and under 4.5% sits in the top ten. Trimming stripped 3 bases from V and 13 bases from J, with 15 bases between. Germline loops: CDR1 SGHTA, CDR2 FQGNSA. CDR3 size: 13 residues. These same records also appear under a second study, on T cells of mothers and their children. That publication notes: Whatever RNA was extracted went entirely into cDNA synthesis, at roughly 1.5 ug per 15 ul.

The sequencing sample was made of blood. The sequence derives from a boy aged 2 to 10 in good health. The chain carries TRBV7-2 and TRBJ2-2, with TRBD1 as a possible D gene (6 bases). CDR3 DNA sequence: TGTGCCAGCAGCTTGACAGGACAGAATGGGCTGTTTTTT. Translated, it gives CASSLTGQNGLFF.